A selection of T cell receptor beta chains follows, all from one sample in a study of technical replicates of blood from a few donors. The repertoire was sequenced with immunoSEQ multiplex PCR; TCRdb's copy has only in-frame clones and lacks some. The sample contains under 85,000 clones, 85% to 95% of which appear only once. The sample comprised T cells isolated from PBMCs. All receptors come from a human donor in good health. Each CDR3 is given with its conserved first and last residue. The order of the fields is D gene, V gene, clone size, J gene, CDR3 DNA, CDR3 protein. The D gene is left open where the match is weak. Size is stated for part of the rows, as once, few or many counts, or as a class when the clone is expanded.

>.|TRBV13|few|TRBJ2-7
TGTGCCAGCAGCCCATCTCAGGGTACGGCCTACGAGCAGTACTTC
CASSPSQGTAYEQYF
>TRBD1|TRBV6-5|.|TRBJ1-2
TGTGCCAGCAGTGCCGGGACAGTTTATGGCTACACCTTC
CASSAGTVYGYTF
>.|TRBV7-9|once|TRBJ2-3
TGTGCCAGCAGCCGGGGTGTTTCCGGGAGAGGGGATACGCAGTATTTT
CASSRGVSGRGDTQYF
>.|TRBV6-6|.|TRBJ1-1
TGTGCCAGCAGTCGCACCCCCTTCATTTCCCGCGCTGAAGCTTTCTTT
CASSRTPFISRAEAFF
>TRBD2|TRBV7-3|.|TRBJ2-2
TGTGCCAGCAGCTTACACGCTAGCGGGAACACCGGGGAGCTGTTTTTT
CASSLHASGNTGELFF
>.|TRBV27|.|TRBJ1-1
TGTGCCAGCAGCCTTGGGCGGGGTCCTGAAGCTTTCTTT
CASSLGRGPEAFF
>TRBD1|TRBV7-2|.|TRBJ1-2
TGTGCCAGCAGCTCGGGACAGGGGTCCTATGGCTACACCTTC
CASSSGQGSYGYTF
>.|TRBV7-9|.|TRBJ1-4
TGTGCCAGCAGCCCTAAAGCAACTAATGAAAAACTGTTTTTT
CASSPKATNEKLFF
>TRBD2|TRBV5-4|.|TRBJ2-2
TGTGCCAGCAGCCTAGCGGGAGGGCCGAGCACCGGGGAGCTGTTTTTT
CASSLAGGPSTGELFF
>TRBD2|TRBV4-1|.|TRBJ2-1
TGCGCCAGCAGCCAAGAAGGGGGCGGGGGGGAGGGGGCGGACAATGAGCAGTTCTTC
CASSQEGGGGEGADNEQFF
>TRBD2|TRBV30|once|TRBJ2-2
TGTGCCTGGAGAGGCGGGAGCGGGAGGTACACCGGGGAGCTGTTTTTT
CAWRGGSGRYTGELFF
>.|TRBV4-2|.|TRBJ1-2
TGTGCCAGCAGCCAAGATCTGGCAGGGGATACCTATGGCTACACCTTC
CASSQDLAGDTYGYTF
>TRBD1|TRBV27|.|TRBJ2-3
TGTGCCAGCAGTCTCACCCGGACAGGGGGCGCCTATACGCAGTATTTT
CASSLTRTGGAYTQYF
>.|TRBV7-9|.|TRBJ2-5
TGTGCCAGCAGCTTAACTCAGACCCAGTACTTC
CASSLTQTQYF
>.|TRBV9|.|TRBJ2-7
TGTGCCAGCAGCGTAGGGCAGAACTACGAGCAGTACTTC
CASSVGQNYEQYF
>.|TRBV11-3|.|TRBJ2-1
TGTGCCAGCCAAAGCAGTGGGAGCTCCTACAATGAGCAGTTCTTC
CASQSSGSSYNEQFF
>.|TRBV10-1|.|TRBJ2-1
TGCGCCAGCAGGGGAAAGGGGCATGAGCAGTTCTTC
CASRGKGHEQFF
>.|TRBV7-9|once|TRBJ1-2
TGTGCCAGCAGCTTATTCGGGGGTATCAACTATGGCTACACCTTC
CASSLFGGINYGYTF
>.|TRBV5-1|.|TRBJ2-3
TGCGCCAGCAGCTTGAATCCTGCAGATACGCAGTATTTT
CASSLNPADTQYF
>.|TRBV15|.|TRBJ2-1
TGTGCCACCAAGGACTCTGGTACGTACAATGAGCAGTTCTTC
CATKDSGTYNEQFF
>.|TRBV5-4|.|TRBJ1-1
TGTGCCAGCAGCTTGAACGGGGGCACTGAAGCTTTCTTT
CASSLNGGTEAFF
>TRBD2|TRBV7-3|.|TRBJ2-2
TGTGCCAGCAGCCGGACTAGCGGGTCTCCCCTAAACACCGGGGAGCTGTTTTTT
CASSRTSGSPLNTGELFF
>.|TRBV21-1|once|TRBJ2-7
TGTGCCAGCAGCTTCCCCAAAGGACTAGCGGGAGTCCACGAGCAGTACTTC
CASSFPKGLAGVHEQYF
>.|TRBV18|once|TRBJ2-7
TGTGCCAGCTCACTGGGACTTTCCTACGAGCAGTACTTC
CASSLGLSYEQYF
>.|TRBV19|.|TRBJ2-7
TGTGCCAGTAGTATGCCGGGACTTCCATACGAGCAGTACTTC
CASSMPGLPYEQYF
>.|TRBV19|.|TRBJ2-5
TGTGCCAGTAGCCTCGGGGTACAAGAGACCCAGTACTTC
CASSLGVQETQYF
>.|TRBV20-1|.|TRBJ1-2
TGCAGTGCTAGCGGACATCTTACCTTC
CSASGHLTF
>TRBD2|TRBV6-5|.|TRBJ2-1
TGTGCCAGCAGTTACTCGATTGGGGGGAGGGATGGTGAGCAGTTCTTC
CASSYSIGGRDGEQFF
>.|TRBV6-5|.|TRBJ1-2
TGTGCCAGCAGTTTCTTAGGGGACACTAACTATGGCTACACCTTC
CASSFLGDTNYGYTF
>.|TRBV18|.|TRBJ1-1
TGTGCCAGCTCCGGGGTGTGGAACACTGAAGCTTTCTTT
CASSGVWNTEAFF